This is a list of T cell receptor beta chains from one sample in a study of early T cells in non-severe SARS-CoV-2 infection. In TCRdb, the 5' RACE reads were re-called with MiXCR into one record per CDR3 protein. The sample records about 66,000 distinct CDR3 sequences, roughly 9% being singletons. What was sequenced was whole blood. These TCRs come from an adult who was a healthcare worker with PCR-confirmed SARS-CoV-2 infection or an uninfected control (not recorded which). The CDR3 runs from the conserved cysteine through the conserved F or W. The D gene is left open where the match is weak. Size is omitted from some rows. Given values are once, few, many or a class for expanded clones.

TRBJ2-3 TRBV2 13 many . TGTGCCAGCAGTGAAGCGTTAGCTAGTGGGCAGTATTTT CASSEALASGQYF
TRBJ2-3 TRBV7-2 14 . . TGTGCCAGCAGCTTGACGCACTACACAGATACGCAGTATTTT CASSLTHYTDTQYF
TRBJ2-3 TRBV4-1 17 many TRBD1 TGCGCCAGCAGCCAACTCGGACAGGGGGTCACCACAGATACGCAGTATTTT CASSQLGQGVTTDTQYF
TRBJ2-5 TRBV7-9 13 . . TGTGCCAGCAGCTTGCCGGGAACGGAGACCCAGTACTTC CASSLPGTETQYF
TRBJ2-1 TRBV4-2 16 many . TGTGCCAGCAGCCAAGTAGGAGGGGCCACCTACAATGAGCAGTTCTTC CASSQVGGATYNEQFF
TRBJ2-5 TRBV14 16 few TRBD1 TGTGCCAGCAGCCCCCGACAGGGAGTAACCCAAGAGACCCAGTACTTC CASSPRQGVTQETQYF
TRBJ1-4 TRBV9 14 few . TGTGCCAGCAGCGTAGTGGGCGATAGCGAAAAACTGTTTTTT CASSVVGDSEKLFF
TRBJ2-7 TRBV20-1 14 many TRBD2 TGCAGTGCAGCCCCTAGCGGGGCTAGCTACGAGCAGTACTTC CSAAPSGASYEQYF
TRBJ2-5 TRBV29-1 13 many . TGCAGCGTTGACCGAGGGGATAAAGAGACCCAGTACTTC CSVDRGDKETQYF
TRBJ2-2 TRBV24-1 15 . . TGTGCCACCAGTCATAAGGGGAGGAGGACCGGGGAGCTGTTTTTT CATSHKGRRTGELFF
TRBJ2-1 TRBV28 18 many . TGTGCCAGCAGTCCCTCACCCGTGGGACCCACTTCGGGCCCGGGGCAGTTCTTC CASSPSPVGPTSGPGQFF
TRBJ2-1 TRBV5-1 14 . TRBD2 TGCGCCAGCCTTCCGGGGGGACTACACAATGAGCAGTTCTTC CASLPGGLHNEQFF
TRBJ2-1 TRBV3-1 14 many . TGTGCCAGCAGCCCGGTGGGCGGGATAAGTGAGCAGTTCTTC CASSPVGGISEQFF
TRBJ2-1 TRBV7-2 17 many TRBD2 TGTGCCAGCAGCTTATCGCGTAGGACTAGCGGGTACAATGAGCAGTTCTTC CASSLSRRTSGYNEQFF
TRBJ1-1 TRBV28 15 few . TGTGCCAGCAGTATGGGGTTCCAACCGAACACTGAAGCTTTCTTT CASSMGFQPNTEAFF
TRBJ2-1 TRBV11-3 15 . TRBD2 TGTGCCAGCAGCCGAAAAGGACTAGGCTACAATGAGCAGTTCTTC CASSRKGLGYNEQFF
TRBJ2-2 TRBV9 16 few . TGTGCCAGCAGCGTAGCAGGCGGCCCTTACATCGGGGAGCTGTTTTTT CASSVAGGPYIGELFF
TRBJ2-7 TRBV11-1 15 few . TGTGCCAGCAGCTTCTCGGACGGGAACACCTACGAGCAGTACTTC CASSFSDGNTYEQYF
TRBJ2-5 TRBV28 15 many . TGTGCCAGCAGTTTTCGGATACAGGGCGCAGAGACCCAGTACTTC CASSFRIQGAETQYF
TRBJ1-2 TRBV12-3/TRBV12-4 15 few TRBD1 TGTGCCAGCAGGTCCACAGGGGACGGGAACTATGGCTACACCTTC CASRSTGDGNYGYTF
TRBJ1-2 TRBV29-1 14 . . TGCAGCGTTCTACCCAGTCAGACTAACTATGGCTACACCTTC CSVLPSQTNYGYTF
TRBJ2-3 TRBV7-2 15 . TRBD2 TGTGCCAGCAGCATGACTAGCGGAACCACAGATACGCAGTATTTT CASSMTSGTTDTQYF
TRBJ2-2 TRBV21-1 14 few . TGTGCCAGCAGCTATTACAGTGTGGGCGGGGAGCTGTTTTTT CASSYYSVGGELFF
TRBJ2-1 TRBV7-2 15 many TRBD1 TGTGCCAGCGGCCGACAGGGGGCAATCTTCGGTGAGCAGTTCTTC CASGRQGAIFGEQFF
TRBJ1-5 TRBV7-3 13 few . TGTGCCAGCAGCCCAGGGTTCAATCAGCCCCAGCATTTT CASSPGFNQPQHF
TRBJ2-3 TRBV25-1 14 many TRBD2 TGTGCCAGCGGTTTAGCGGGAGTAAAAGATACGCAGTATTTT CASGLAGVKDTQYF
TRBJ2-7 TRBV5-1 16 few TRBD2 TGCGCCAGCAGCCGCTCTAGCGGGAGCGGGACCTACGAGCAGTACTTC CASSRSSGSGTYEQYF
TRBJ1-1 TRBV25-1 13 . . TGTGCCAGCATCCACGGATCCGACACTGAAGCTTTCTTT CASIHGSDTEAFF
TRBJ2-1 TRBV28 15 . TRBD1 TGTGCCAGCAGTTTAGAACAGGGGGCGCTTAATGAGCAGTTCTTC CASSLEQGALNEQFF
TRBJ2-1 TRBV9 17 many TRBD2 TGTGCCAGCAGCCCCCGTGGTAGCGGGATAAAGGGCAATGAGCAGTTCTTC CASSPRGSGIKGNEQFF
TRBJ2-6 TRBV29-1 17 . TRBD1 TGCAGCGTTGAAGAGGACAGGTTCGACTCTGGGGCCAACGTCCTGACTTTC CSVEEDRFDSGANVLTF
TRBJ2-4 TRBV28 15 . TRBD1 TGTGCCAGCAGTTCCCAGGGGGCCACCTTAAACATTCAGTACTTC CASSSQGATLNIQYF
TRBJ2-7 TRBV20-1 12 many . TGCAGTGCTAGAGAACTAGAGCGCGAGCAGTACTTC CSARELEREQYF
TRBJ2-2 TRBV11-2 16 many TRBD2 TGTGCCAGCAGCTTAACTAGCGGGTCGAACACCGGGGAGCTGTTTTTT CASSLTSGSNTGELFF
TRBJ2-6 TRBV6-1 14 few . TGTGCCAGCAGCACAGACTCTGGGGCCAACGTCCTGACTTTC CASSTDSGANVLTF
TRBJ2-3 TRBV6-1 13 . . TGTGCCAGCAGTGAACGACCAACAGATACGCAGTATTTT CASSERPTDTQYF
TRBJ2-1 TRBV6-1 18 many TRBD2 TGTGCCAGCAGTGCCCCCCGTAGGTTTAGCGGGGGGGGCCATGAGCAGTTCTTC CASSAPRRFSGGGHEQFF
TRBJ2-5 TRBV5-1 15 few TRBD1 TGCGCCAGCAGCTTGGCGACAGGGTCACAAGAGACCCAGTACTTC CASSLATGSQETQYF
TRBJ1-1 TRBV7-9 20 many TRBD1 TGTGCCAGCAGCTGCCGGGACAGCTTTAACCCTATTCTCATGAACACTGAAGCTTTCTTT CASSCRDSFNPILMNTEAFF
TRBJ2-7 TRBV18 16 . TRBD2 TGTGCCAGCTCACCGTCCGGGACTAGCGGACTCTACGAGCAGTACTTC CASSPSGTSGLYEQYF
TRBJ1-4 TRBV5-1 17 . . TGCGCCAGCAGCTTGGGAGTACAGCCGTCAACTAATGAAAAACTGTTTTTT CASSLGVQPSTNEKLFF